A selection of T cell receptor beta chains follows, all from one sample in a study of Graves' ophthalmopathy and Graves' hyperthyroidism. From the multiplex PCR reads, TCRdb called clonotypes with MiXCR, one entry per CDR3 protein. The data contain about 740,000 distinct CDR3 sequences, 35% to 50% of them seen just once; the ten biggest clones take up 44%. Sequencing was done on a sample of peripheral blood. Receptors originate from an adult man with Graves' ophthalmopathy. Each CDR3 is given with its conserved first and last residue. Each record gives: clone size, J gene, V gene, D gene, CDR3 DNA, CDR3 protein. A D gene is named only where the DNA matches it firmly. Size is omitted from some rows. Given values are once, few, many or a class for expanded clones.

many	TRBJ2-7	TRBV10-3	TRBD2	TGTGCCATGGGGGGGACCGGCTCCTACGAGCAGTACTTC	CAMGGTGSYEQYF
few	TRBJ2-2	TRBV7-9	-	TGTGCCAGCAGCCGCATTCCCGGGGAGCTGTTTTTT	CASSRIPGELFF
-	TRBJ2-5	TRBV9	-	TGTGCCAGCAGCGTAAGCGCAGGGGCCCACCAAGAGACCCAGTACTTC	CASSVSAGAHQETQYF
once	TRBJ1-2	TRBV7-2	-	TGTGCCAGCAGCTTAAAAGTCGGAAACGACTATGGCTACACCTTC	CASSLKVGNDYGYTF
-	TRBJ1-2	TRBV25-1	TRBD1	TGTGCCAGCAGTTTCCGCTTACCCGGGACAGGGAACGACTATGGCTACACCTTC	CASSFRLPGTGNDYGYTF
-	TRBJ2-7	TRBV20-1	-	TGCAGTGCTAGAGGACGGAAACCCTACGAGCAGTACTTC	CSARGRKPYEQYF
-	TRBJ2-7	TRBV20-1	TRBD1	TGCAGTGCTAGGGATGGGACAGGGATCCACGAGCAGTACTTC	CSARDGTGIHEQYF
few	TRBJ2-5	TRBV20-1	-	TGCAGTGCCCTCCGTGGTGGACGCGAGACCCAGTACTTC	CSALRGGRETQYF
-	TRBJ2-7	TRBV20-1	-	TGCAGTGCGGAATCGACTAGTCACTATTACGAGCAGTACTTC	CSAESTSHYYEQYF
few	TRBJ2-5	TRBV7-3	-	TGTGCCAGCAGTAAGGGCAGGGAAGAGACCCAGTACTTC	CASSKGREETQYF
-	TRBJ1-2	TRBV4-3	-	TGCGCTAGCAGCCAAGTCTGGGGGTCTAACTATGGCTACACCTTC	CASSQVWGSNYGYTF
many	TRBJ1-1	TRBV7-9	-	TGTGCCAGCAGCTTAGTGACGTCTGCTGAAGCTTTCTTT	CASSLVTSAEAFF
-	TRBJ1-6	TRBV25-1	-	TGTGCCAGCAGTGACCGACCGACAGGCTATAATTCACCCCTCCACTTT	CASSDRPTGYNSPLHF
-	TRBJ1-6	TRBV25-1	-	TGTGCCAGCAGCCTGATCCGGACACCCCCCCACTTT	CASSLIRTPPHF
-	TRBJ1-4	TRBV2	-	TGTGCCAGCAGTTACGGGGAGAGGGAAAAACTGTTTTTT	CASSYGEREKLFF
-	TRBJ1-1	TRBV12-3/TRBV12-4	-	TGTGCCAGCAGTCCCGGGGAGGGTAGCACTGAAGCTTTCTTT	CASSPGEGSTEAFF
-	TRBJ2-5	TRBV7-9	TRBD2	TGTGCCAGCAGTTTAAATGGGGGGGGGACCCAGTACTTC	CASSLNGGGTQYF
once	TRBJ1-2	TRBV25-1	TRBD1	TGTGCCAGCAGTGAAATGATAGGGGGCACAAATGGCTACACCTTC	CASSEMIGGTNGYTF
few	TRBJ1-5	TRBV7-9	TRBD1	TGTGCCAGCAGTTCCCCCGACAGGGGTAATCAGCCCCAGCATTTT	CASSSPDRGNQPQHF
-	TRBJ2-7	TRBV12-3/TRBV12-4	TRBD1	TGTGCCAGCAGGACGGACAGGGAATCCTACGAGCAGTACTTC	CASRTDRESYEQYF
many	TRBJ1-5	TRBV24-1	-	TGTGCCAGCAGATTCACAGGGAAGGGCAATCAGCCCCAGCATTTT	CASRFTGKGNQPQHF
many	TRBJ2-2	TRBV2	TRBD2	TGTGCCAGCAGGGCCCGGCGGGGGGACGCCGGGGAGCTGTTTTTT	CASRARRGDAGELFF
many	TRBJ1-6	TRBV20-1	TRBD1	TGCAGTGCCCCCGACAGGGCTTCACCCCTCCACTTT	CSAPDRASPLHF
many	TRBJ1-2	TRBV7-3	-	TGTGCCAGCAGCTTAACGCAGGGAAATGGTGGCTACACCTTC	CASSLTQGNGGYTF
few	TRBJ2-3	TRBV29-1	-	TGCAGCGTTGCAAGTGACGCAATCACAGATACGCAGTATTTT	CSVASDAITDTQYF
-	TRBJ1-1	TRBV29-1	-	TGCAGCGTTGAAGATCTCAGGCTGGACACTGAAGCTTTCTTT	CSVEDLRLDTEAFF
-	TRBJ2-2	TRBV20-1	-	TGCAGTGCTATGGCGGGGGACAGCCCGAACACCGGGGAGCTGTTTTTT	CSAMAGDSPNTGELFF
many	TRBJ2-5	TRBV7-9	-	TGTGCCAGCTCTAGCAGTCTAGAGACCCAGTACTTC	CASSSSLETQYF
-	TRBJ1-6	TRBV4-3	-	TGCGCCAGCAGCCAAGATTCCGGCGGATCACCCCTCCACTTT	CASSQDSGGSPLHF
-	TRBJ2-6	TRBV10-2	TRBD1	TGCGCCAGCACTGACAGGGGGTACTCTGGGGCCAACGTCCTGACTTTC	CASTDRGYSGANVLTF
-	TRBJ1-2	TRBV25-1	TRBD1	TGTACCATCAGTGAGTCGGCCCAGGGGGCTCGCTATGGCTACACCTTC	CTISESAQGARYGYTF
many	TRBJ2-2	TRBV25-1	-	TGTGCCAGCAGTGAATTTAGCGGGGAGCTGTTTTTT	CASSEFSGELFF
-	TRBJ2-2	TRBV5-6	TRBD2	TGTGCCAGCACCTTGTGGGAGGGCCAAGACGGGGAGCTGTTTTTT	CASTLWEGQDGELFF
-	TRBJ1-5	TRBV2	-	TGTGCCAGCAGTGAAGATTTTAGGGGGAGGCAGCCCCAGCATTTT	CASSEDFRGRQPQHF
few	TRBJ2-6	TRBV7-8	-	TGTGCCAGCAGCTTGTACAGGGCTGGGGCCAACGTCCTGACTTTC	CASSLYRAGANVLTF
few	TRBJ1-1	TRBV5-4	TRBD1	TGTGCCAGCAGCCCTCTCTACAGGGGAACTGAAGCTTTCTTT	CASSPLYRGTEAFF
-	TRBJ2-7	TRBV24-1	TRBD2	TGTGCCAGCAGTTTAGGGGACTACTCCTACGAGCAGTACTTC	CASSLGDYSYEQYF
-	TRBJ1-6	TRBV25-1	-	TGTGCCAGCAGAGATAGCCACTCGGTGTCGGGTTCACCCCTCCACTTT	CASRDSHSVSGSPLHF
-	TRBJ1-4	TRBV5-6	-	TGTGCCAGCAGCTGGGGAGGGCAGGAAAAACTGTTTTTT	CASSWGGQEKLFF
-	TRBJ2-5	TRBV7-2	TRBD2	TGTGCCGGCAGCAGCGGGGTCCAAGAGACCCAGTACTTC	CAGSSGVQETQYF
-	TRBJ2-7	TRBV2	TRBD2	TGTGCCAGCAGCATCCGGGGGGGAGCAAACTTCGAGCAGTACTTC	CASSIRGGANFEQYF
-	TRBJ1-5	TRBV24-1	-	TGTGCCACCAGTGATTCCAGGGCCCACGAAGAGACCCAGCATTTT	CATSDSRAHEETQHF
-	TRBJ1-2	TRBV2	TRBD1	TGTGCCCCCACAGGGGATGCTGACTATGGCTACACCTTC	CAPTGDADYGYTF
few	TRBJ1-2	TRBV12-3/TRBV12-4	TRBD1	TGTGCCAGCAGGCCCGGGACAGGGGGCCTTAATGGCTACACCTTC	CASRPGTGGLNGYTF
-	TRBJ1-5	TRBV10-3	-	-	CAISGGELAMETQYFGPGTRHF
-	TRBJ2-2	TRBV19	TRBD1	TGTGCCAGTAGGGGACAGGGGTACTCCGGGGAGCTGTTTTTT	CASRGQGYSGELFF
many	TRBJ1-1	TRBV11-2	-	TGTGCCAGCAGCGGTCAAAGGGGGACTGAAGCTTTCTTT	CASSGQRGTEAFF
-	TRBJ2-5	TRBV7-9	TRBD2	TGTGCCAGCAGCTTTAAAGCGGGGCCGTTGACGTGGAGAGAGACCCAGTACTTC	CASSFKAGPLTWRETQYF
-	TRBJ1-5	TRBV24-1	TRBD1	TGTGCCACCAGTTACCCCAGACAGGGGGCAAATCAGCCCCAGCATTTT	CATSYPRQGANQPQHF
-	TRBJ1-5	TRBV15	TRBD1	TGTGCCACCAGCAGGAGGGACAGGGGGCTTGGGCGGCCCCAGCATTTT	CATSRRDRGLGRPQHF
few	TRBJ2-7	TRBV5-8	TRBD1	TGTGCCAGCAGCTTGGCCGGGCAGGGGGACGAGCAGTACTTC	CASSLAGQGDEQYF
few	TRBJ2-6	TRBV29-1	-	TGCAGCGTTGGGAAGGGGGCCAACGTCCTGACTTTC	CSVGKGANVLTF
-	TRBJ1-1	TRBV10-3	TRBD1	TGTGCCTCGGGACAGGGCCTGAACACTGAAGCTTTCTTT	CASGQGLNTEAFF
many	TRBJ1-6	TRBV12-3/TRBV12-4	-	TGTGCCAGCAGTGTGGCCCTGAGCTCACCCCTCCACTTT	CASSVALSSPLHF
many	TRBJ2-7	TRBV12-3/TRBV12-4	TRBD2	TGTGCCAGCAGCCGTAGCAGTAGCGGGAGGGCCTTCGAGCAGTACTTC	CASSRSSSGRAFEQYF
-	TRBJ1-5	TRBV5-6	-	TGTGCCAGCAGCGCGCTGGGGGATAGCAATCAGCCCCAGCATTTT	CASSALGDSNQPQHF